The text below deals with one TCR beta chain. UMIs were included in TCR beta cDNA generated by 5'RACE template switching. TCRdb reprocessed the 5' RACE reads and stores each CDR3 protein as one record, lacking DNA. The ten top clones account for 3% to 4.5%, within a sample of 500,000 to 600,000 distinct CDR3 sequences. The data originate from a study of T cells expressing NK-cell markers. Germline V gene sequence: CDR1 MNHEY, CDR2 SVGAGI. This CDR3 contains 16 residues. The source is a man between 18 and 35 years old in good health. The V and J genes are TRBV6-5 and TRBJ2-7; TCRdb calls TRBD2, which cannot be checked without DNA. Sequencing was carried out using blood T cells: a sorted CD56 or NKG2C T cell subset, CD4+ or CD8+ T cells, or bulk PBMC T cells (not recorded which). The CDR3 region is CASSYSAGGSSYEQYF.